The entry that follows covers one T cell receptor beta chain sequence. TEMRA cells were FACS-enriched, while CD8+ and CD4+ T cells were negatively isolated. These data are taken from a study of CD8 T cells in Susac syndrome. Reverse transcription used about 0.45 to 1 ug RNA and random hexamers. The immunoSEQ assay covered 54 Vbeta and 13 Jbeta segments for CDR3. TCRdb re-called the immunoSEQ multiplex PCR reads through MiXCR, storing one row per CDR3 protein. Of approximately 300,000 distinct CDR3 sequences listed, approximately 85% are singletons. The V gene's germline CDR1 is SGHDT and CDR2 YYEEEE. Trimming removed 4 bases from V and 5 bases from J, with 16 bases in between. CDR3 length equals 14 residues.

The clonotype comes from a human donor with multiple sclerosis. The chain recombines TRBV5-6 with TRBJ2-7, with a tentative D call TRBD2 (6 bases). Sequencing was done on a sample of CD8+ T cells from PBMCs. The CDR3 protein is CASSNAPTRDEQYF. The DNA of the CDR3 is TGTGCCAGCAGCAACGCCCCGACTAGGGACGAGCAGTACTTC.